This entry lists 28 T cell receptor beta chains sequenced from one sample in a study of human T cells and chemical hapten exposure. Noted time point: pre-sensitization, week 0. Treatment defined: therapeutic diphenylcyclopropenone sensitization with weekly scalp DPC. TCRdb re-derived calls from the RACE reads in MiXCR, one entry per CDR3 protein. The table lists approximately 180,000 distinct CDR3 sequences, about 31% of them singletons. The material sequenced was whole blood, taken in connection with sensitization to the hapten diphenylcyclopropenone (DPC). Every receptor here comes from a woman aged 25 to 39 with alopecia areata. Some clones in this sample may be carry-over from other donors' samples.

The chain is built from TRBV18 and TRBJ1-1, with no clear D. Germline CDR1 KGHSH, CDR2 LQKENI. Trimming shortened V by 2 bases and J by 6 bases, and 19 bases separated the two germline ends. This CDR3 has 16 residues. The DNA of the CDR3 is TGTGCCAGCTCACCAGGAGAGGCGGATCTATTTCCTGAAGCTTTCTTT. It translates to CASSPGEADLFPEAFF.

This clonotype appeared many times. The chain has TRBV6-5 and TRBJ2-3; unclear D gene. Between the trimmed V and J ends, which lost 2 bases and 6 bases, there was a span of 6 bases. From germline, CDR1 is MNHEY and CDR2 SVGAGI. This CDR3 has 12 amino acids. The CDR3 nucleotides are TGTGCCAGCAGTTACAACGCCGATACGCAGTATTTT. Amino acid sequence: CASSYNADTQYF.

This chain joins TRBV3-1 and TRBJ2-7; D possibly corresponds to TRBD1 (6 bases). V was shortened by 1 base and J by 5 bases, with 18 bases between the two germline ends. The CDR3 totals 16 residues. Germline CDR1 is LGHDT and CDR2 is YNNKEL (reference sequence). CDR3 loop: CASSQGSPGVPDEQYF. DNA of the CDR3: TGTGCCAGCAGCCAAGGATCCCCAGGGGTACCGGACGAGCAGTACTTC.

This clonotype appeared a few times. The chain uses TRBV27 and TRBJ1-1, with D possibly being TRBD1 (5 bases). The CDR3 is 16 amino acids. The germline V and J ends were trimmed by 7 bases and 5 bases, with 23 bases remaining between them. Germline loops: CDR1 MNHEY, CDR2 SMNVEV (reference sequence). The CDR3 reads CASTVGPGRRMTEAFF. The CDR3 DNA sequence: TGTGCCAGCACCGTTGGGCCAGGGAGGCGAATGACTGAAGCTTTCTTT.

This clonotype was counted a few times. V gene TRBV20-1 combines with J gene TRBJ1-3; 9 bases line up with TRBD1. Trimming removed 3 bases from V and 0 bases from J; junction bases left unmatched: 15. The germline V gene has CDR1 DFQATT and CDR2 SNEGSKA (reference sequence). The CDR3 contains 19 residues. CDR3 region: CSASKPGTGSILSGNTIYF. For the CDR3, the DNA is TGCAGTGCTAGCAAGCCCGGGACAGGGAGCATACTCTCTGGAAACACCATATATTTT.

This clonotype was recorded many times. This chain connects TRBV10-3 to TRBJ2-4; D remains unclear. Germline CDR1 and CDR2: ENHRY and SYGVKD. V lost 4 bases and J 0 bases, leaving 7 bases between the germline ends. This CDR3 comprises 14 residues. CDR3 region: CAISAWGAKNIQYF. The CDR3 nucleotides are TGTGCCATCAGTGCGTGGGGAGCCAAAAACATTCAGTACTTC.

This clonotype is a singleton in its sample. This sequence joins TRBV6-2 or TRBV6-3 and TRBJ1-5, with 11 bases identical to TRBD1. Per germline, CDR1 MNHEY and CDR2 SVGEGT. With V trimmed by 5 bases and J by 7 bases, 4 bases remained unmatched. This CDR3 has 14 residues. DNA of the CDR3: TGTGCCAGCAGTCGGACAGGGGGCGAACAGCCCCAGCATTTT. It is translated as CASSRTGGEQPQHF.

The chain joins TRBV11-3 to TRBJ1-6; D is possibly TRBD1 (5 bases). The CDR3 runs 14 residues. V was trimmed by 2 bases and J by 7 bases, leaving 9 bases between them. Germline lookup yields CDR1 SGHNT and CDR2 YENEEA. The chain's CDR3 is CASSLQGPNSPLHF. The CDR3 coding sequence is TGTGCCAGCAGCTTACAGGGACCCAATTCACCCCTCCACTTT.

In its sample, this clonotype was seen once. V and J are TRBV7-2 and TRBJ2-1, with 9 bases lining up with TRBD1. There are 14 residues in the CDR3. Germline-derived CDR1 and CDR2 are SGHTA and FQGNSA. With V trimmed by 3 bases and J by 8 bases, 5 bases remained unmatched. CDR3 nucleotides: TGTGCCAGCAGCTTCGGGACAGGGTCCTATGAGCAGTTCTTC. Encoded protein: CASSFGTGSYEQFF.

The chain employs TRBV20-1 and TRBJ1-3; no clear D gene. Germline CDR1 DFQATT, CDR2 SNEGSKA (reference sequence). Trimming pared 0 bases from V and 3 bases from J, leaving 9 bases between. CDR3 length: 14 amino acids. The CDR3 loop reads CSARDRAVGNTIYF. The DNA for the CDR3 is TGCAGTGCTAGAGATCGGGCGGTTGGAAACACCATATATTTT.

V is TRBV30 and J is TRBJ2-3, with 12 bases identical to TRBD2. With 7 bases clipped from V and 1 base from J, the junction kept 3 bases outside the gene matches. This CDR3 is 14 amino acids long. In germline, CDR1 is GTSNPN, CDR2 SVGIG (reference sequence). The chain's CDR3 is CASSGGGGTDTQYF. The CDR3 region has the DNA TGTGCCTCTAGCGGGGGGGGCGGCACAGATACGCAGTATTTT.

This rearrangement joins TRBV5-1 to TRBJ1-1; no clear D. CDR1 is SGHRS and CDR2 is YFSETQ in the germline V gene. This CDR3 is 13 amino acids long. Trimming pared 7 bases from V and 0 bases from J, leaving 10 bases between. The CDR3 is CASGRFLNTEAFF. In nucleotides, the CDR3 is TGCGCCAGCGGCAGGTTCCTGAACACTGAAGCTTTCTTT.

This clonotype showed up just a few times. V is TRBV6-2 or TRBV6-3 and J is TRBJ1-1, with D possibly being TRBD1 (5 bases). The CDR3 length is 14 residues. Deletions cut 2 bases from V and 4 bases from J, with 11 bases between. Germline CDR1 reads MNHEY; CDR2 reads SVGEGT. CDR3 DNA sequence: TGTGCCAGCAGTTACCAAAGCGGGACCACTGAAGCTTTCTTT. Residues: CASSYQSGTTEAFF.

The chain's CDR3 is CARSLVGTGGPPCGNSPLHF. The CDR3 nucleotides are TGTGCCAGAAGCTTGGTGGGGACAGGGGGCCCCCCCTGCGGTAATTCACCCCTCCACTTT. The chain recombines TRBV5-3 with TRBJ1-6; 12 positions agree with TRBD1. TRBV5-3 is classed as an ORF, of uncertain function. This CDR3 region has 20 residues. The ends lost 0 bases at V and 6 bases at J; junction bases unmatched: 13.

The chain links TRBV10-3 to TRBJ2-5, with 9 positions matching TRBD1. Germline V gene data show CDR1 as ENHRY and CDR2 as SYGVKD. The CDR3 totals 15 residues. The V segment lost 3 bases and the J segment 2 bases; nucleotides outside the gene matches: 4. This CDR3 reads CAISEYDRGQETQYF. In DNA, the CDR3 is TGTGCCATCAGTGAATACGACAGGGGGCAAGAGACCCAGTACTTC.

V usage is TRBV2 and J usage is TRBJ1-2, with D possibly being TRBD1 (5 bases). CDR1 and CDR2 from the germline V gene are SNHLY and FYNNEI. Trimming took 3 bases from V and 9 from J, leaving 14 bases between them. The CDR3 is made up of 13 amino acids. Written as DNA, the CDR3 is TGTGCCAGCAGTGAGACGGGGCTCCCTCGCTACACCTTC. It translates to CASSETGLPRYTF.

CDR3 DNA sequence: TGTGCCAGCAGTCTGGGACAGGGGAGCGACGAGCAGTACTTC. Residues: CASSLGQGSDEQYF. The chain has TRBV28 and TRBJ2-7; 10 bases map to TRBD1. Trimming cost V 5 bases and J 5 bases; bases outside gene matches: 6. Germline assignment: CDR1 MDHEN and CDR2 SYDVKM. The CDR3 contains 14 residues.

This clonotype turned up a few times. This rearrangement joins TRBV10-3 to TRBJ1-3, with D maybe TRBD1 (5 bases). This CDR3 is built from 14 residues. V dropped 0 bases and J dropped 4 bases, with 7 bases sitting between them. Germline V gene sequence: CDR1 ENHRY, CDR2 SYGVKD. The CDR3 protein is CAISESQGGNTIYF. The CDR3 region has the DNA TGTGCCATCAGTGAGTCCCAGGGAGGAAACACCATATATTTT.

This clonotype has a handful of counts. The DNA for the CDR3 is TGCGCCAGCAGCCAAGAGGGGGGCAATCAGCCCCAGCATTTT. It encodes CASSQEGGNQPQHF. The V and J genes are TRBV4-1 and TRBJ1-5; D possibly corresponds to TRBD1 (5 bases). The germline V and J ends were trimmed by 0 bases and 2 bases, with 5 bases remaining between them. The CDR3 length is 14 residues. Germline V gene sequence: CDR1 MGHRA, CDR2 YSYEKL.

The rearrangement uses TRBV10-3 and TRBJ2-2, with D possibly matching TRBD1 (6 bases). There are 14 residues in the CDR3. Trimming took 6 bases from V and 2 from J, leaving 10 bases between them. Germline V CDR1 and CDR2: ENHRY, SYGVKD. CDR3 protein: CAIRAGENTGELFF. The CDR3 nucleotides read TGTGCCATCAGAGCAGGGGAAAACACCGGGGAGCTGTTTTTT.

The chain has TRBV3-1 and TRBJ2-7; TRBD1 matches 11 bases. CDR1 and CDR2 from the germline V gene are LGHDT and YNNKEL (reference sequence). V gave up 8 bases and J gave up 2 bases; unmatched junction bases: 14. The CDR3 is made up of 17 amino acids. CDR3 nucleotides: TGTGCCAGCCCCAAGAATCGGGGGACAGGGGGACCCTACGAGCAGTACTTC. Its translation is CASPKNRGTGGPYEQYF.

The chain couples TRBV12-3 or TRBV12-4 to TRBJ2-2; D might be TRBD1 (6 bases). The CDR3 has 12 amino acids. The ends were cut back, 8 bases at V and 7 bases at J, with 11 bases in the middle. The CDR3 reads CASDPGVGELFF. As DNA, the CDR3 is TGTGCCAGCGACCCAGGGGTCGGGGAGCTGTTTTTT.

About this clonotype itself: Relative to the germline gene, one junction end is altered; a read error may explain this. CDR3 DNA: TGCAGCGTTGGACGGCAAGAGACCCAGTGCTTC. This codes for CSVGRQETQCF. The V call is TRBV29-1, the J call TRBJ2-5, with D unresolved. The CDR3 contains 11 residues. CDR1 and CDR2 (germline): SQVTM, ANQGSEA.

This clonotype has more than one count but fewer than ten. This chain connects TRBV7-2 to TRBJ1-5, with unresolved D. V shed 2 bases and J shed 1 base, with 9 bases lying between them. The germline CDR1 and CDR2 sequences are SGHTA and FQGNSA. The CDR3 covers 15 residues. The CDR3 DNA is TGTGCCAGCAGCTTATTCTCCGACAGCAATCAGCCCCAGCATTTT. This encodes CASSLFSDSNQPQHF.

This clonotype was detected a few times. The V and J genes are TRBV2 and TRBJ1-5, with TRBD1 matching 8 bases. CDR1 is SNHLY, CDR2 FYNNEI, per germline. CDR3 length equals 14 residues. V lost 5 bases, J lost 5 bases, and 5 bases stayed unmatched. The CDR3 loop reads CASSRGQGHQPQHF. CDR3 DNA: TGTGCCAGCAGTCGAGGACAGGGACATCAGCCCCAGCATTTT. Full variable domain (outside the CDR3, taken from reference TRBV2 and TRBJ1-5): EPEVTQTPSHQVTQMGQEVILRCVPISNHLYFYWYRQILGQKVEFLVSFYNNEISEKSEIFDDQFSVERPDGSNFTLKIRSTKLEDSAMYFCASSRGQGHQPQHFGDGTRLSIL.

This clonotype was recorded a few times. The chain has TRBV9 and TRBJ1-1; D unresolved. V lost 0 bases to trimming and J lost 4 bases, with 10 bases between them. CDR3 size: 14 residues. The V gene's germline CDR1 is SGDLS and CDR2 YYNGEE. DNA for the CDR3: TGTGCCAGCAGCGTAGTCGAGGGCGGCACTGAAGCTTTCTTT. Residues: CASSVVEGGTEAFF.

The J gene is TRBJ2-3, the V gene TRBV20-1, with 7 positions matching TRBD1. The CDR3 consists of 13 residues. Trimming took 6 bases from V and 6 from J; bases not matched to a gene: 9. The V gene's germline CDR1 is DFQATT and CDR2 SNEGSKA (reference sequence). The CDR3 sequence: CSARQGGDDTQYF. The CDR3 DNA reads as TGCAGTGCGCGACAGGGTGGTGATGATACGCAGTATTTT.

J is TRBJ1-2 and V is TRBV30; a weak D match, TRBD1 (5 bases). The CDR3 extends over 16 amino acids. Between the trimmed V and J ends, which lost 0 bases and 3 bases, there was a span of 17 bases. Germline CDR1 is GTSNPN and CDR2 is SVGIG (reference sequence). The CDR3 reads CAWSVPHKGHHYGYTF. CDR3 DNA: TGTGCCTGGAGTGTTCCCCACAAAGGACACCACTATGGCTACACCTTC.